Below, 27 T cell receptor beta chains from the same sample are listed, as sequenced in a study of cytomegalovirus exposure and HLA in healthy donors. It was with 60 Vbeta and 13 Jbeta primers that the PCR ran. TCRdb's copy holds only in-frame clones and misses some; the assay was immunoSEQ multiplex PCR. The table includes over 100,000 clones, roughly two thirds detected once. The sample consisted of PBMCs. Receptors originate from a man between 40 and 49 years old in good health and CMV-seronegative.

This chain connects TRBV28 to TRBJ1-1, with 7 bases that match TRBD1. The CDR3 has 13 residues. J was trimmed by 4 bases and V by 3 bases; bases with no gene match: 2. Germline V gives CDR1 MDHEN, CDR2 SYDVKM. CDR3 in amino acids: CASSFQGGTEAFF. Written as DNA, the CDR3 is TGTGCCAGCAGTTTCCAGGGGGGCACTGAAGCTTTCTTT.

The V and J genes are TRBV6-5 and TRBJ1-6, with a possible D match to TRBD1 (6 bases). The germline gives CDR1 MNHEY, CDR2 SVGAGI. Trimming removed 6 bases at V and 7 bases at J, with 13 bases between. The CDR3 extends over 14 amino acids. The CDR3 region is CASSQGINNSPLHF. For the CDR3, the DNA is TGTGCCAGCAGCCAGGGGATAAACAATTCACCCCTCCACTTT.

This chain joins TRBV7-8 and TRBJ1-5, with 8 nucleotides matching TRBD1. V was pared by 1 base and J by 6 bases, with 5 bases of the junction left unmatched. The CDR3 totals 15 residues. Germline V CDR1 and CDR2: SGHVS, FQNEAQ. The CDR3 protein is CASSLETGAIQPQHF. CDR3 DNA sequence: TGTGCCAGCAGCTTAGAGACAGGGGCCATTCAGCCCCAGCATTTT.

The sample holds one count of this clone. The V gene is TRBV15, the J gene TRBJ1-4; the D is unclear. The CDR3 covers 15 residues. Trimming took off 0 bases at V and 5 bases at J, with 10 bases between the two ends. CDR1 is LNHNV, CDR2 YYDKDF, per germline (reference sequence). The CDR3 sequence: CATSRDGQMNEKLFF. Here the CDR3 DNA reads TGTGCCACCAGCAGAGATGGGCAGATGAATGAAAAACTGTTTTTT.

This clone occurred a few times. This rearrangement joins TRBV7-6 to TRBJ1-2; possibly TRBD1 for D (5 bases). The CDR3 runs 15 residues. V shed 0 bases and J shed 4 bases, with 12 bases lying between them. Germline values: CDR1 SGHVS, CDR2 FNYEAQ. CDR3 nucleotide sequence: TGTGCCAGCAGCTTAGCGGAGGGCCAGGGCTATGGCTACACCTTC. Translating gives CASSLAEGQGYGYTF.

A single count supports this clone. The CDR3: CAIRGLAGGPGTDTQYF. The CDR3, as DNA: TGTGCCATCAGAGGACTAGCGGGGGGGCCTGGCACAGATACGCAGTATTTT. This chain uses TRBV10-3 with TRBJ2-3; 15 positions match TRBD2. In germline, CDR1 is ENHRY, CDR2 SYGVKD. The CDR3 is 17 amino acids. V shed 6 bases, J shed 1 base, and the junction held 5 bases outside the gene matches.

The J gene is TRBJ1-2, the V gene TRBV9; 7 bases agree with TRBD1. The CDR3 runs 12 residues. Germline V lookup: CDR1 SGDLS, CDR2 YYNGEE. Germline trimming cut 4 bases from V and 5 bases from J; bases unmatched to any gene: 2. CDR3 DNA sequence: TGTGCCAGCAGCCCAGGGGGGTATGGCTACACCTTC. Translating it yields CASSPGGYGYTF.

The chain employs TRBV11-2 and TRBJ2-5; no clear D gene. Germline V gene lookup returns CDR1 SGHAT and CDR2 FQNNGV. The CDR3 is 14 residues long. The V and J ends lost 4 bases and 1 base respectively, with 10 bases between them. CDR3 nucleotide sequence: TGTGCCAGCAGCTCCGGGTCCATCCAAGAGACCCAGTACTTC. Translation gives CASSSGSIQETQYF.

There are a few counts of this clone. The chain uses TRBV5-1 and TRBJ1-2, with a weak D call TRBD1 (5 bases). The CDR3 runs to 15 residues. Trimming cost V 0 bases and J 6 bases, with 15 bases left between them. The germline gives CDR1 SGHRS, CDR2 YFSETQ. As DNA, the CDR3 is TGCGCCAGCAGCTTGGGGGGCCGCGCGCTGGATGGCTACACCTTC. As protein: CASSLGGRALDGYTF.

J is TRBJ1-2 and V is TRBV5-6; 8 nucleotides match TRBD1. Losses at the gene ends were 4 bases for V and 4 bases for J; bases not matched to a gene: 3. Germline assignment: CDR1 SGHDT and CDR2 YYEEEE. The CDR3 spans 13 residues. CDR3 bases: TGTGCCAGCAGCCGGGACAGGTCCTATGGCTACACCTTC. Translation gives CASSRDRSYGYTF.

CDR3 coding DNA: TGTGCCAGCAGTGAAGGGGCTGGTACCGGGGAGCTGTTTTTT. The encoded protein is CASSEGAGTGELFF. V usage is TRBV6-4 and J usage is TRBJ2-2, with D possibly matching TRBD1 (5 bases). Germline lookup yields CDR1 MRHNA and CDR2 SNTAGT. The CDR3 is 14 residues long. The V end lost 3 bases, the J end lost 5 bases, and 10 bases lay between the germline ends.

The V call is TRBV5-4, the J call TRBJ2-2, with TRBD1 matching over 9 bases. Trimming cost V 4 bases and J 5 bases; bases outside gene matches: 9. Germline V gives CDR1 SGHNT, CDR2 YYREEE (reference sequence). The CDR3 is 16 residues long. In DNA, the CDR3 is TGTGCCAGCAGCCGGGAACAGGGGGCGCGGACCGGGGAGCTGTTTTTT. It is translated as CASSREQGARTGELFF.

This clone was detected only once. CDR3 loop: CASGETGTTNIQYF. For the CDR3, the DNA is TGTGCCAGCGGAGAGACCGGGACAACAAACATTCAGTACTTC. The V and J genes are TRBV6-5 and TRBJ2-4; possible D gene TRBD1, 6 bases. This CDR3 spans 14 amino acids. Germline V gives CDR1 MNHEY, CDR2 SVGAGI. V lost 8 bases and J 6 bases, leaving 17 bases between the germline ends.

This chain uses TRBV7-2 with TRBJ1-5, with 10 bases aligning to TRBD1. This CDR3 comprises 18 residues. Trimming took 0 bases from V and 3 from J; bases not matched to a gene: 8. From germline, CDR1 is SGHTA and CDR2 FQGNSA. The CDR3 is CASSLADRGLLNNQPQHF. CDR3 nucleotides: TGTGCCAGCAGCTTAGCCGACAGGGGGCTCCTTAACAATCAGCCCCAGCATTTT.

This rearrangement joins TRBV5-6 to TRBJ1-6, with a weak D call TRBD1 (5 bases). Germline loops: CDR1 SGHDT, CDR2 YYEEEE. The ends were cut back, 6 bases at V and 8 bases at J, with 12 bases in the middle. The CDR3 is 13 amino acids. CDR3 sequence reads: CASTGSFDSPLHF. CDR3 DNA sequence: TGTGCCAGCACAGGGTCATTCGATTCACCCCTCCACTTT.

The chain employs TRBV19 and TRBJ2-2, with 7 nucleotides matching TRBD1. The ends lost 5 bases at V and 3 bases at J; junction bases unmatched: 6. Germline-derived CDR1 and CDR2 are LNHDA and SQIVND (reference sequence). CDR3 length: 15 residues. This CDR3 is CASSVRQGDTGELFF. For the CDR3, the DNA is TGTGCCAGTAGTGTAAGACAGGGCGACACCGGGGAGCTGTTTTTT.

The V and J genes are TRBV9 and TRBJ2-2; no firm D call. This CDR3 has 14 residues. Trimming removed 2 bases at V and 5 bases at J, with 10 bases between. Germline values: CDR1 SGDLS, CDR2 YYNGEE. CDR3 in amino acids: CASSVPDTTGELFF. Here the CDR3 DNA reads TGTGCCAGCAGCGTGCCAGACACGACCGGGGAGCTGTTTTTT.

The gene calls are TRBV29-1 and TRBJ1-1, with D hard to call. V was cut by 4 bases and J by 1 base, with 7 bases left in between. The CDR3 is 12 amino acids. The germline V gene encodes CDR1 SQVTM and CDR2 ANQGSEA. CDR3: CSVVAGNTEAFF. CDR3 DNA: TGCAGCGTTGTGGCGGGGAACACTGAAGCTTTCTTT.

About this clone: In the same sample, other DNA sequences code for this CDR3. The chain combines TRBV7-9 with TRBJ1-1, with D maybe TRBD1 (5 bases). V was cut by 1 base and J by 5 bases, with 8 bases left in between. Germline-derived CDR1 and CDR2 are SEHNR and FQNEAQ (reference sequence). The CDR3 is 13 amino acids. The CDR3 region is CASSLGGGTEAFF. CDR3 DNA sequence: TGTGCCAGCAGCTTAGGGGGGGGGACTGAAGCTTTCTTT. Looking up the rest from reference TRBV7-9 and TRBJ1-1 gives the full variable domain: DTGVSQNPRHKITKRGQNVTFRCDPISEHNRLYWYRQTLGQGPEFLTYFQNEAQLEKSRLLSDRFSAERPKGSFSTLEIQRTEQGDSAMYLCASSLGGGTEAFFGQGTRLTVV.

The chain joins TRBV11-2 to TRBJ1-6, with 7 bases fitting TRBD1. Germline V gene lookup returns CDR1 SGHAT and CDR2 FQNNGV. The CDR3 has 15 residues. The V segment lost 2 bases and the J segment 9 bases; nucleotides outside the gene matches: 7. CDR3 in amino acids: CASSLTDRVVSPLHF. Written as DNA, the CDR3 is TGTGCCAGCAGCTTAACCGACAGGGTCGTTTCACCCCTCCACTTT.

This clone has only one observation. The chain has TRBV7-6 and TRBJ1-6; D call uncertain. From germline, CDR1 is SGHVS and CDR2 FNYEAQ. Trimming cost V 1 base and J 6 bases, with 7 bases left between them. The CDR3 is made up of 14 amino acids. This CDR3 is CASSLVRGNSPLHF. The CDR3 DNA reads TGTGCCAGCAGCTTAGTTCGCGGTAATTCACCCCTCCACTTT. The full variable domain, with the rest looked up from reference TRBV7-6 and TRBJ1-6, is GAGVSQSPRYKVTKRGQDVALRCDPISGHVSLYWYRQALGQGPEFLTYFNYEAQQDKSGLPNDRFSAERPEGSISTLTIQRTEQRDSAMYRCASSLVRGNSPLHFGNGTRLTVT.

The CDR3 loop is CASSYSPGTGAGYTF. CDR3 sequence (DNA): TGTGCCAGCAGCTATAGCCCCGGGACAGGGGCTGGCTACACCTTC. The gene calls are TRBV7-6 and TRBJ1-2, with 10 bases aligning to TRBD1. J was trimmed by 7 bases and V by 4 bases; bases with no gene match: 9. The CDR3 has 15 amino acids. CDR1 and CDR2 from the germline V gene are SGHVS and FNYEAQ.

The rearrangement links TRBV6-5 to TRBJ1-2, with D possibly TRBD1 on 6 matching bases. Germline CDR1 reads MNHEY; CDR2 reads SVGAGI. This CDR3 spans 16 amino acids. The V and J ends lost 0 bases and 5 bases respectively, with 16 bases between them. In DNA, the CDR3 is TGTGCCAGCAGTTACTCGGAACAGGGCTTGGGGTATGGCTACACCTTC. It encodes CASSYSEQGLGYGYTF.

V usage is TRBV25-1 and J usage is TRBJ2-1; a weak D match, TRBD2 (7 bases). This CDR3 is 17 amino acids long. V lost 4 bases, J lost 6 bases, and 22 bases lay in between. Germline values: CDR1 MGHDK, CDR2 SYGVNS. The CDR3 DNA sequence: TGTGCCAGCAGTGTTCCCGAAGGTTCGGGGGGCAGCAATGAGCAGTTCTTC. Translation gives CASSVPEGSGGSNEQFF. The full variable domain, its missing parts supplied by reference TRBV25-1 and TRBJ2-1, is EADIYQTPRYLVIGTGKKITLECSQTMGHDKMYWYQQDPGMELHLIHYSYGVNSTEKGDLSSESTVSRIRTEHFPLTLESARPSHTSQYLCASSVPEGSGGSNEQFFGPGTRLTVL.

Only a few counts were recorded for this clone. The V call is TRBV4-3, the J call TRBJ2-7; TRBD1 aligns across 11 bases. The length of the CDR3 is 15 residues. With 0 bases clipped from V and 4 bases from J, the junction kept 2 bases outside the gene matches. Germline CDR1 reads LGHNA; CDR2 reads YSLEER. The CDR3: CASSQEGQGVYEQYF. CDR3 DNA sequence: TGCGCCAGCAGCCAAGAGGGACAGGGGGTATACGAGCAGTACTTC.

V gene TRBV2 combines with J gene TRBJ1-2, with 9 bases identical to TRBD1. Looked up from germline, CDR1 is SNHLY and CDR2 is FYNNEI. V lost 6 bases and J lost 4; bases outside the gene matches: 15. The CDR3 consists of 17 residues. CDR3 DNA: TGTGCCAGCAGCGATGGGACAGGGCCTTTCCTGGGCTATGGCTACACCTTC. Its translation is CASSDGTGPFLGYGYTF.

The V and J genes are TRBV2 and TRBJ2-7; 8 bases line up with TRBD2. Germline V gene lookup returns CDR1 SNHLY and CDR2 FYNNEI. CDR3 length: 14 residues. Trimming removed 8 bases from V and 3 bases from J; junction bases left unmatched: 9. CDR3 DNA sequence: TGTGCCAGCTCCAAGACTAGCGCTGGCTACGAGCAGTACTTC. It specifies CASSKTSAGYEQYF.